The next 18 T cell receptor beta chains were all read from a single sample in a study of blood T cell repertoires in COVID-19. TCRdb's table, derived via immunoSEQ multiplex PCR, lists solely in-frame clones and lacks some. The table shows 50,000 to 65,000 clones, with almost 90% occurring only once. Sequencing was done on a sample of peripheral blood. These receptors all stem from a man aged 55 to 70 with acute or convalescent COVID-19.

The chain links TRBV5-1 to TRBJ2-5, with D unclear. Looked up from germline, CDR1 is SGHRS and CDR2 is YFSETQ. The CDR3 sequence is 14 residues long. V lost 1 base and J lost 5, with 12 bases in between. The CDR3, as DNA: TGCGCCAGCAGCTTGTTTTTTCTCTTGGAGACCCAGTACTTC. It encodes CASSLFFLLETQYF.

This clone was detected only once. V gene TRBV29-1 combines with J gene TRBJ1-1; D remains ambiguous. CDR3 length: 11 amino acids. Per germline, CDR1 SQVTM and CDR2 ANQGSEA. Trimming removed 4 bases from V and 6 bases from J, with 9 bases in between. The CDR3 spells CSVGAVSEAFF. The CDR3 DNA sequence: TGCAGCGTTGGGGCAGTCTCTGAAGCTTTCTTT.

In its sample, this clone was seen once. V usage is TRBV15 and J usage is TRBJ1-2; a possible D gene is TRBD1 (5 bases). Germline assignment: CDR1 LNHNV and CDR2 YYDKDF (reference sequence). The V end lost 5 bases, the J end lost 1 base, and 8 bases lay between the germline ends. CDR3 size: 13 residues. CDR3 nucleotides: TGTGCCACCAGCGCAGGGTATAACTATGGCTACACCTTC. Translated, it gives CATSAGYNYGYTF.

This chain connects TRBV18 to TRBJ1-1; 8 bases align to TRBD1. This CDR3 comprises 14 residues. V dropped 5 bases and J dropped 2; count of bases not matched to a gene: 4. CDR1 and CDR2 (germline): KGHSH, LQKENI. The DNA for the CDR3 is TGTGCCAGCTCAGATCAGGGGGCTAACACTGAAGCTTTCTTT. Its translation is CASSDQGANTEAFF.

The J gene is TRBJ2-7, the V gene TRBV3-1 (or the pseudogene TRBV3-2); 9 bases agree with TRBD2. Trimming cost V 4 bases and J 1 base; bases outside gene matches: 5. CDR3 length: 15 residues. CDR1 is LGHDT and CDR2 is YNNKEL in the germline V gene (reference sequence). Written as DNA, the CDR3 is TGTGCCAGCAGCCTGGGACTAGCAAAGTCCTACGAGCAGTACTTC. This encodes CASSLGLAKSYEQYF.

The V and J genes are TRBV5-1 and TRBJ1-3; D gene ambiguous. Germline values: CDR1 SGHRS, CDR2 YFSETQ. Trimming stripped 0 bases from V and 0 bases from J, with 7 bases between. CDR3 length: 15 amino acids. The CDR3 protein is CASSLDPTSGNTIYF. CDR3 DNA sequence: TGCGCCAGCAGCTTGGATCCTACCTCTGGAAACACCATATATTTT.

The rearrangement joins TRBV19 to TRBJ1-6; 8 bases match TRBD1. Germline lookup yields CDR1 LNHDA and CDR2 SQIVND (reference sequence). The CDR3 sequence is 15 residues long. Trimming took 6 bases from V and 7 from J; bases not matched to a gene: 8. The CDR3: CASRRGGQVNSPLHF. The CDR3 DNA sequence: TGTGCCAGTAGGAGGGGGGGACAGGTGAATTCACCCCTCCACTTT.

The chain couples TRBV10-3 to TRBJ2-3, with no clear D. Looked up from germline, CDR1 is ENHRY and CDR2 is SYGVKD. The CDR3 sequence is 18 residues long. V lost 5 bases and J 0 bases, leaving 21 bases between the germline ends. The CDR3: CAISRTIKNQASTDTQYF. DNA for the CDR3: TGTGCCATCAGTCGTACGATAAAAAACCAAGCCAGCACAGATACGCAGTATTTT.

The gene calls are TRBV28 and TRBJ1-2, with 10 positions matching TRBD1. The CDR3 extends over 17 amino acids. CDR1 and CDR2 from the germline V gene are MDHEN and SYDVKM. The J segment lost 6 bases and the V segment lost 6 bases, leaving 16 bases of the junction unmatched. The CDR3 here is CASSPGGTGDLRDGYTF. DNA of the CDR3: TGTGCCAGCAGCCCAGGGGGGACAGGGGACCTCCGGGATGGCTACACCTTC.

This chain uses TRBV10-2 with TRBJ1-2; 7 bases align to TRBD1. CDR3 length: 15 residues. V dropped 4 bases and J dropped 7; count of bases not matched to a gene: 12. The V gene's germline CDR1 is WSHSY and CDR2 SAAADI. The CDR3 protein is CASSGGQLGVGGYTF. The CDR3 bases are TGCGCCAGCAGTGGGGGACAGCTTGGGGTTGGTGGCTACACCTTC.

In this sample, this clone turned up once. The chain combines TRBV3-1 (or the pseudogene TRBV3-2) with TRBJ1-5; D perhaps matches TRBD1 (6 bases). CDR1 is LGHDT, CDR2 YNNKEL, per germline (reference sequence). Trimming pared 4 bases from V and 4 bases from J, leaving 11 bases between. The CDR3 extends over 14 amino acids. The CDR3 loop reads CASSPGRGNQPQHF. The CDR3, as DNA: TGTGCCAGCAGCCCGGGGAGGGGGAATCAGCCCCAGCATTTT.

The J gene is TRBJ1-2, the V gene TRBV29-1; TRBD1 aligns across 7 bases. CDR1 and CDR2 (germline): SQVTM, ANQGSEA. Trimming at V came to 4 bases and at J to 0 bases, leaving 5 bases not matched to a gene. This CDR3 has 14 amino acids. CDR3 in amino acids: CSVVGDSANYGYTF. CDR3 DNA sequence: TGCAGCGTTGTAGGGGACAGTGCTAACTATGGCTACACCTTC.

The chain carries TRBV9 and TRBJ2-1; 7 nucleotides agree with TRBD2. J gave up 5 bases and V 5 bases, and 10 bases lay outside the gene matches. This CDR3 region has 15 residues. Per germline, CDR1 SGDLS and CDR2 YYNGEE. The DNA for the CDR3 is TGTGCCAGCAGGGCAGCCGGGACTACCGACAATGAGCAGTTCTTC. Translation: CASRAAGTTDNEQFF.

This clone was recorded a few times. This chain connects TRBV27 to TRBJ2-7; D may be TRBD2 (6 bases). This CDR3 is built from 14 residues. CDR1 is MNHEY, CDR2 SMNVEV, per germline (reference sequence). With 8 bases removed from V and 2 bases from J, the gap between germline ends came to 16 bases. CDR3 DNA sequence: TGTGCCAGCCAACGGCGGGCGGGACCCTACGAGCAGTACTTC. Translated: CASQRRAGPYEQYF.

The rearrangement uses TRBV4-1 and TRBJ2-6; possible D gene TRBD1, 5 bases. The CDR3 covers 17 residues. Per the germline V gene, CDR1 is MGHRA and CDR2 is YSYEKL. V lost 3 bases and J 0 bases, leaving 12 bases between the germline ends. The CDR3 region is CASSHATGVSGANVLTF. In DNA, the CDR3 is TGCGCCAGCAGCCATGCTACAGGTGTCTCTGGGGCCAACGTCCTGACTTTC.

The V call is TRBV28, the J call TRBJ1-6; TRBD1 might be the D (6 bases). V was trimmed by 6 bases and J by 5 bases, leaving 11 bases between them. CDR3 length: 14 amino acids. CDR1 is MDHEN and CDR2 is SYDVKM in the germline V gene. CDR3 nucleotides: TGTGCCAGCAGGCGGGGGCCCAATAATTCACCCCTCCACTTT. This gives the protein CASRRGPNNSPLHF.

J is TRBJ1-4 and V is TRBV15; no definite D call. Trimming shortened V by 0 bases and J by 8 bases, and 13 bases separated the two germline ends. This CDR3 has 15 amino acids. Looked up from germline, CDR1 is LNHNV and CDR2 is YYDKDF (reference sequence). CDR3 bases: TGTGCCACCAGCAGAGAACCAACGGGTAGGGAAAAACTGTTTTTT. As protein: CATSREPTGREKLFF.

This chain links TRBV2 with TRBJ1-5; 9 nucleotides line up with TRBD1. Losses at the gene ends were 7 bases for V and 7 bases for J; bases not matched to a gene: 11. Looked up from germline, CDR1 is SNHLY and CDR2 is FYNNEI. The CDR3 spans 15 residues. The CDR3 here is CASKLGQGYWQPQHF. CDR3 nucleotide sequence: TGTGCCAGCAAACTCGGACAGGGGTACTGGCAGCCCCAGCATTTT.